These 5 T cell receptor beta chains originate from one sample sequenced in a study of blood T cells in healthy people across ages. It was with a sample-barcoded 5' primer and a J-beta primer mix that a second PCR of roughly 7 to 12 cycles was run. TCRdb reanalysed the 5' RACE reads using MiXCR and keeps one entry per CDR3 protein. Altogether about a million distinct CDR3 sequences are present, under 50% being singletons, with the ten largest covering about an eighth. The sequencing input was blood. The receptors derive from a man under 40 in good health.

V is TRBV9 and J is TRBJ1-5; tentative D call: TRBD1 (6 bases). The CDR3 has 13 amino acids. CDR1 and CDR2 (germline): SGDLS, YYNGEE. V was cut by 4 bases and J by 7 bases, with 12 bases left in between. Here the CDR3 DNA reads TGTGCCAGCAGCCCCACACAGGGACAGCCCCAGCATTTT. It is translated as CASSPTQGQPQHF.

Only a few counts were recorded for this clonotype. The chain joins TRBV10-3 to TRBJ2-7; tentatively, D is TRBD1 (8 bases). The V end was cut by 6 bases, the J end by 1 base, with 19 bases between. CDR1 ENHRY and CDR2 SYGVKD come from the germline V gene. The CDR3 has 16 residues. DNA of the CDR3: TGTGCCATCAGCGCTAATACAGGGGGGGTATCCTACGAGCAGTACTTC. Encoded protein: CAISANTGGVSYEQYF.

This chain connects TRBV10-3 to TRBJ2-3; D is possibly TRBD1 or TRBD2 (6 bases each). Trimming cost V 5 bases and J 5 bases, with 8 bases left between them. CDR3 length equals 12 residues. From germline, CDR1 is ENHRY and CDR2 SYGVKD. The CDR3 sequence: CAISRGEDTQYF. The CDR3 region has the DNA TGTGCCATCAGTAGGGGGGAAGATACGCAGTATTTT.

V usage is TRBV4-3 and J usage is TRBJ1-2; D may be TRBD1 (6 bases). CDR1 LGHNA and CDR2 YSLEER come from the germline V gene. V was pared by 2 bases and J by 3 bases, with 13 bases between. This CDR3 contains 15 residues. The CDR3 sequence: CASSQNQGSYYGYTF. In nucleotides, the CDR3 is TGCGCCAGCAGCCAAAACCAGGGGTCTTACTATGGCTACACCTTC.

The sample holds a few counts of this clonotype. The chain employs TRBV4-1 and TRBJ2-5; unclear D gene. V lost 3 bases to trimming and J lost 3 bases, with 17 bases between them. Germline V gene sequence: CDR1 MGHRA, CDR2 YSYEKL. The CDR3 is made up of 16 amino acids. CDR3 DNA sequence: TGCGCCAGCAGCCACCCCGGACGGCAGACAAAAGAGACCCAGTACTTC. This codes for CASSHPGRQTKETQYF.